These T cell receptor beta chains were read from a single sample in a study of human T cells and chemical hapten exposure. TCRdb independently ran MiXCR on the RACE reads; one entry per CDR3 protein. This table has more than 95,000 distinct CDR3 sequences, 27% appearing once. Here the sequenced sample was whole blood, taken in connection with sensitization to the hapten diphenylcyclopropenone (DPC). All receptors derive from a man aged 40-50 years with alopecia areata. Some clones in this sample may be carry-over from other donors' samples. Each CDR3 is given with its conserved first and last residue. D genes are given only for firm matches. Some rows mark clone size as missing; the rest say once, few, many or name a class of expanded clone.

J	size	D	V	CDR3	DNA
TRBJ1-5	.	.	TRBV20-1	CSARDTGPRYQPQHF	TGCAGTGCTAGAGATACTGGCCCCCGGTATCAGCCCCAGCATTTT
TRBJ2-7	few	.	TRBV28	CASSLGGPTYEQYF	TGTGCCAGCAGTTTAGGTGGACCGACTTACGAGCAGTACTTC
TRBJ2-1	.	.	TRBV7-3	CASSSSGHIYNEQFF	TGTGCCAGCAGCTCCTCGGGACACATCTACAATGAGCAGTTCTTC
TRBJ1-1	few	TRBD1	TRBV18	CASSAGQGYTEAFF	TGTGCCAGCTCAGCAGGACAGGGCTACACTGAAGCTTTCTTT
TRBJ2-7	.	TRBD1	TRBV20-1	CSARGQTATYEQYF	TGCAGTGCTAGGGGACAGACCGCTACCTACGAGCAGTACTTC
TRBJ1-5	.	.	TRBV7-8	CASSVGQSNQPQHF	TGTGCCAGCAGCGTAGGACAGAGCAATCAGCCCCAGCATTTT
TRBJ2-5	few	TRBD2	TRBV20-1	CSARDYKLAGGQETQYF	TGCAGTGCTAGAGATTACAAACTAGCGGGAGGCCAAGAGACCCAGTACTTC
TRBJ2-1	few	TRBD1	TRBV11-1	CASSFLTGTNEQFF	TGTGCCAGCAGCTTTCTGACAGGGACGAATGAGCAGTTCTTC
TRBJ2-7	.	TRBD1	TRBV27	CASSQPGQGAYEQYF	TGTGCCAGCAGTCAACCGGGACAGGGGGCGTACGAGCAGTACTTC
TRBJ2-3	few	.	TRBV5-1	CASSLSQPITDTQYF	TGCGCCAGCAGCCTGTCACAGCCTATTACAGATACGCAGTATTTT
TRBJ1-5	.	.	TRBV20-1	CSARGTENQPQHF	TGCAGTGCTAGGGGTACGGAAAATCAGCCCCAGCATTTT
TRBJ1-1	.	.	TRBV4-3	CASSQGPYSWAFF	TGCGCCAGCAGCCAAGGCCCTTACAGTTGGGCTTTCTTT
TRBJ2-2	once	.	TRBV7-2	CASMRQPTGELFF	TGTGCCAGCATGAGGCAGCCCACCGGGGAGCTGTTTTTT
TRBJ2-3	.	.	TRBV10-3	CAINGQYTDTQYF	TGTGCCATCAATGGACAGTACACAGATACGCAGTATTTT
TRBJ2-3	.	.	TRBV18	CASSPLGGTDTQYF	TGTGCCAGCTCACCGCTTGGGGGCACAGATACGCAGTATTTT
TRBJ2-7	.	.	TRBV3-1	CASSLREGSYEQYF	TGTGCCAGCAGCCTCAGAGAGGGCTCCTACGAGCAGTACTTC
TRBJ2-3	few	.	TRBV7-2	CASSLRGRGRASPTDTQYF	TGTGCCAGCAGCTTACGTGGGAGGGGGAGGGCCTCTCCCACAGATACGCAGTATTTT
TRBJ2-2	few	.	TRBV19	CASASGELFF	TGTGCCAGTGCATCCGGGGAGCTGTTTTTT
TRBJ2-1	few	TRBD1	TRBV27	CASVDRGTHNEQFF	TGTGCCAGCGTGGACAGGGGGACACACAATGAGCAGTTCTTC
TRBJ2-1	.	.	TRBV20-1	CSARGSGNNEQFF	TGCAGTGCTAGAGGTAGCGGAAACAATGAGCAGTTCTTC
TRBJ1-2	few	.	TRBV6-6	CASSRPAPLRGPGGYTF	TGTGCCAGCAGTCGCCCCGCTCCCTTGAGGGGTCCTGGCGGCTACACCTTC
TRBJ2-7	few	TRBD1	TRBV5-6	CASSLVGQATYEQYF	TGTGCCAGCAGCTTGGTTGGACAGGCCACCTACGAGCAGTACTTC